This section outlines one TCR beta chain sequence together with its context. What it recognizes is unknown. With ipilimumab providing CTLA-4 blockade, focal radiation was administered to patients who had chemo-refractory metastatic non-small-cell lung cancer. The data derive from a study of radiotherapy plus CTLA-4 blockade in lung cancer. Study-level information: Objective responses occurred in around 18% of patients; around 31% had disease control. General study points: The study found tumor-derived TCR clones expanded in blood after radiotherapy plus ipilimumab.

CDR3 length: 16 residues. From germline, CDR1 is SEHNR and CDR2 FQNEAQ (reference sequence). V lost 5 bases to trimming and J lost 2 bases; unmatched junction nucleotides: 10. Sequencing used immunoSEQ multiplex PCR; TCRdb keeps in-frame clones, though not all of them. The data hold about 35,000 clones, with 75% to 90% observed a single time. The starting material was peripheral blood, obtained from a patient treated with radiotherapy plus ipilimumab. The chain has TRBV7-9 and TRBJ2-3, with 7 positions matching TRBD2. This receptor was taken from a human donor with non-small cell lung cancer who had stable disease on radiotherapy plus ipilimumab. In DNA, the CDR3 is TGTGCCAGCAGCCCCCCCCTCGGGACTACCACAGATACGCAGTATTTT. Translating it yields CASSPPLGTTTDTQYF.